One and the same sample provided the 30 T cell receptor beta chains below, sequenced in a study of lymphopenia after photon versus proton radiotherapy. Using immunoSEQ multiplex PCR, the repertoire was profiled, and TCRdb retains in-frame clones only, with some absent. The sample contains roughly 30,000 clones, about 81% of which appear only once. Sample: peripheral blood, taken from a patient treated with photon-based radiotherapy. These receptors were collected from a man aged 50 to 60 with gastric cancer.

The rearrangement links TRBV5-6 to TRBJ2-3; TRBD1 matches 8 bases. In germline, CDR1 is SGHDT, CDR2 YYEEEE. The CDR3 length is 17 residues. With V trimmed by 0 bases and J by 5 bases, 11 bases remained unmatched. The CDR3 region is CASSLEDRALLGDTQYF. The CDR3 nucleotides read TGTGCCAGCAGCTTGGAGGACAGGGCCCTCTTAGGAGATACGCAGTATTTT.

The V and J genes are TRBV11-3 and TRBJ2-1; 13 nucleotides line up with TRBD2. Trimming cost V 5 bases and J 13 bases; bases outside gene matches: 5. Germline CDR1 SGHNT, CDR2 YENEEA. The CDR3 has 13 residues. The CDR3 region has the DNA TGTGCCAGCAGCCCTGGGACTAGCGGGGAACAGTTCTTC. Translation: CASSPGTSGEQFF. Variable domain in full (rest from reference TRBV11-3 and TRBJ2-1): EAGVVQSPRYKIIEKKQPVAFWCNPISGHNTLYWYLQNLGQGPELLIRYENEEAVDDSQLPKDRFSAERLKGVDSTLKIQPAELGDSAVYLCASSPGTSGEQFFGPGTRLTVL.

The chain's CDR3 is CASSPSGRGDTQYF. The CDR3, as DNA: TGTGCCAGCAGCCCTAGTGGTCGAGGCGATACGCAGTATTTT. The chain is built from TRBV11-3 and TRBJ2-3; D remains unclear. V was shortened by 5 bases and J by 6 bases, with 15 bases between the two germline ends. The CDR3 loop spans 14 amino acids. Germline-derived CDR1 and CDR2 are SGHNT and YENEEA.

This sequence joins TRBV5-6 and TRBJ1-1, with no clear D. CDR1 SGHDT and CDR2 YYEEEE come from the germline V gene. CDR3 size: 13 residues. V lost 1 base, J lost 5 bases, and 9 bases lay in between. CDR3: CASSLWGWTEAFF. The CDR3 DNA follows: TGTGCCAGCAGCTTGTGGGGTTGGACTGAAGCTTTCTTT. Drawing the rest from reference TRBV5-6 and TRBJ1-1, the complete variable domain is DAGVTQSPTHLIKTRGQQVTLRCSPKSGHDTVSWYQQALGQGPQFIFQYYEEEERQRGNFPDRFSGHQFPNYSSELNVNALLLGDSALYLCASSLWGWTEAFFGQGTRLTVV.

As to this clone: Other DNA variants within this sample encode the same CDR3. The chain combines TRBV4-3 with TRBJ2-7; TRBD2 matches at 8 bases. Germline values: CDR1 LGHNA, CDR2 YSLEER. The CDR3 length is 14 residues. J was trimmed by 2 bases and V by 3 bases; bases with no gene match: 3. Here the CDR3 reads CASSQSGGTYEQYF. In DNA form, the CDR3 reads TGCGCCAGCAGCCAGAGCGGGGGCACCTACGAGCAGTACTTC.

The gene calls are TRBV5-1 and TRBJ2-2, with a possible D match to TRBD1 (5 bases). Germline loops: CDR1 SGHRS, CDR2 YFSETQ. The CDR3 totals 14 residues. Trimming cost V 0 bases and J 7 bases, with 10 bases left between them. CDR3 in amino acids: CASSLGTTGGELFF. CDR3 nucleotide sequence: TGCGCCAGCAGCTTGGGGACAACGGGCGGGGAGCTGTTTTTT.

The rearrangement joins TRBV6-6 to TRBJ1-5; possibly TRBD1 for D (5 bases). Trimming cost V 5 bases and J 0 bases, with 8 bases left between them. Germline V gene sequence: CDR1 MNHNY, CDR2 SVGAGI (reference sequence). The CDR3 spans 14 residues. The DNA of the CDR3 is TGTGCCAGCAGTGCGACAGATAGCAATCAGCCCCAGCATTTT. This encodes CASSATDSNQPQHF.

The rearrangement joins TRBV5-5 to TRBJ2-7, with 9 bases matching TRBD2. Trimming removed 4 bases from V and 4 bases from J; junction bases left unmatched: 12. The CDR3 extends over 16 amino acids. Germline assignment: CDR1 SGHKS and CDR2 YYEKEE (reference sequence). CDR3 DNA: TGTGCCAGCAGCCCAACAGCGGGGGGACAACCATACGAGCAGTACGTC. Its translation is CASSPTAGGQPYEQYV.

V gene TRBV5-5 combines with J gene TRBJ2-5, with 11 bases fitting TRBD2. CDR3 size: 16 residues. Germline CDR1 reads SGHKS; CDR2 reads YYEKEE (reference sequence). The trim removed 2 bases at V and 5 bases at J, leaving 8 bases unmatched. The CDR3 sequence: CASSFFGTSGGETQYF. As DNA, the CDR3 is TGTGCCAGCAGCTTTTTCGGGACTAGCGGAGGGGAGACCCAGTACTTC.

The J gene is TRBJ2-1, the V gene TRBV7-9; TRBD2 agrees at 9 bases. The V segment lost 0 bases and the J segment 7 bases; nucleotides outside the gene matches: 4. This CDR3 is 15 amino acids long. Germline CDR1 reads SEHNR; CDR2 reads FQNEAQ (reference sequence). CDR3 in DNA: TGTGCCAGCAGCTTAGCTAGCGGGGGTAGGAATGAGCAGTTCTTC. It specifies CASSLASGGRNEQFF.

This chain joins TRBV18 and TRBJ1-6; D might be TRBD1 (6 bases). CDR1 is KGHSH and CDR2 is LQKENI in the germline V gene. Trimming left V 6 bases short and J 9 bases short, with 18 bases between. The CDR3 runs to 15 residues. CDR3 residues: CASSQTDSRSSPLHF. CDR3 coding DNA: TGTGCCAGCTCCCAAACGGACAGTCGGAGTTCACCCCTCCACTTT.

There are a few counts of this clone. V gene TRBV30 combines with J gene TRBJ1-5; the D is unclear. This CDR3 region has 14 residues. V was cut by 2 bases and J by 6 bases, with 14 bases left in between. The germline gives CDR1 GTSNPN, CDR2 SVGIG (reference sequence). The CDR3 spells CAWSQPGSGQPQHF. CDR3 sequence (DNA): TGTGCCTGGAGTCAGCCGGGGTCGGGTCAGCCCCAGCATTTT.

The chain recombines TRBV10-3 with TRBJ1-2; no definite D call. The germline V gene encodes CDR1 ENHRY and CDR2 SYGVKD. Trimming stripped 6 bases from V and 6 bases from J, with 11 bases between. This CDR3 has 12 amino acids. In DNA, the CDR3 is TGTGCCATCAGCGCGGACGACGATGGCTACACCTTC. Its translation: CAISADDDGYTF.

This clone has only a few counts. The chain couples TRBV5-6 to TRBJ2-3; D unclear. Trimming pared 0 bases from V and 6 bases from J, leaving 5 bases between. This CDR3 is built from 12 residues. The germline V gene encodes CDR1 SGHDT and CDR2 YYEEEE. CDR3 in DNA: TGTGCCAGCAGCTTGGCTGTGGATACGCAGTATTTT. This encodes CASSLAVDTQYF.

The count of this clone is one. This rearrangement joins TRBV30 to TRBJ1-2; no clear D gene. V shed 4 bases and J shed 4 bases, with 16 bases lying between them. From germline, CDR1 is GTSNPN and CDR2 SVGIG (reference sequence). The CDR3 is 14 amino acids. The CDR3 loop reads CAWTRAQEIYGYTF. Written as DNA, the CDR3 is TGTGCCTGGACAAGAGCCCAGGAAATCTATGGCTACACCTTC.

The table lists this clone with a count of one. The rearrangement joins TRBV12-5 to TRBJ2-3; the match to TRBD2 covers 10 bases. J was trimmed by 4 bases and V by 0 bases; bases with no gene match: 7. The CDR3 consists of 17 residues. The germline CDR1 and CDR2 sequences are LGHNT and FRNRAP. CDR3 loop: CASGLVSSGGWADTQYF. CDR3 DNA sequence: TGTGCTAGTGGTTTGGTCTCTAGCGGGGGATGGGCAGATACGCAGTATTTT.

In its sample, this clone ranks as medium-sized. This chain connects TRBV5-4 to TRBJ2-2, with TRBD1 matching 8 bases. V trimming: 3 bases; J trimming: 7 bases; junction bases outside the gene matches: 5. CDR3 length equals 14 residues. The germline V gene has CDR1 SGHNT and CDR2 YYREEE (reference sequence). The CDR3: CASSSGQGFGELFF. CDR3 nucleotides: TGTGCCAGCAGCTCCGGACAGGGATTCGGGGAGCTGTTTTTT.

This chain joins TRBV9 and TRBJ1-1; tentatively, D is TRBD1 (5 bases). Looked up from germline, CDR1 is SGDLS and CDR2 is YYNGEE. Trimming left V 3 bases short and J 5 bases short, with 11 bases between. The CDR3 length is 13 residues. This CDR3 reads CASSAHQGTEAFF. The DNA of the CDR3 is TGTGCCAGCAGCGCTCACCAGGGTACTGAAGCTTTCTTT.

The CDR3, as DNA: TGTGCCAGCAGTTCTGCAGTTACGAGCAATCAGCCCCAGCATTTT. Translated: CASSSAVTSNQPQHF. The V call is TRBV6-6, the J call TRBJ1-5, with D uncertain. The CDR3 is 15 amino acids. V gave up 4 bases and J gave up 1 base, with 11 bases separating them. Germline V CDR1 and CDR2: MNHNY, SVGAGI (reference sequence).

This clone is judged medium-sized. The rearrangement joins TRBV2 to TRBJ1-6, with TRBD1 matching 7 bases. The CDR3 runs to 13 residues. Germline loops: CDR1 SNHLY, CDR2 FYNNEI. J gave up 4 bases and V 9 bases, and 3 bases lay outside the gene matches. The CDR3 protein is CARGTEYNSPLHF. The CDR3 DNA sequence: TGTGCCAGAGGGACAGAGTATAATTCACCCCTCCACTTT.

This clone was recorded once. The CDR3 loop reads CAWSVGGEQYV. The DNA of the CDR3 is TGTGCCTGGAGTGTAGGGGGGGAGCAGTACGTC. The chain uses TRBV30 and TRBJ2-7; D could derive from TRBD1 or TRBD2 (6 bases each). This CDR3 has 11 residues. V was pared by 0 bases and J by 7 bases, with 7 bases between. CDR1 and CDR2 (germline): GTSNPN, SVGIG (reference sequence).

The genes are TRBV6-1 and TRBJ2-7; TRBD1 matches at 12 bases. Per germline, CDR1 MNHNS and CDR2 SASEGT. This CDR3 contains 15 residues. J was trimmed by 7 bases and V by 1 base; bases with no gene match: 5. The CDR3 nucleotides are TGTGCCAGCAGTGAAGAGGGACAGGGGGCGAGGGAGCAGTACGTC. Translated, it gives CASSEEGQGAREQYV.

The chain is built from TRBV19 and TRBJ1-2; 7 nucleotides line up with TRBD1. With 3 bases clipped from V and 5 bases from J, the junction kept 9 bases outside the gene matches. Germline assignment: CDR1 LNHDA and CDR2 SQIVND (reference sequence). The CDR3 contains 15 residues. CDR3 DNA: TGTGCCAGTAGTATCCCCTCAACAGGGGTTTATGGCTACACCTTC. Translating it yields CASSIPSTGVYGYTF.

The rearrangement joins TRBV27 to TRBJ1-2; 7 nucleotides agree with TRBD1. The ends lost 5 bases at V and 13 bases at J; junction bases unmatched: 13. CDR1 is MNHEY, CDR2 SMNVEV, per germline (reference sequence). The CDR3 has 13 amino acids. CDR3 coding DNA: TGTGCCAGCAGTACCTGGGACAGAGACATCACCACCTTC. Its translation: CASSTWDRDITTF.

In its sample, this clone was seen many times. The CDR3 loop is CAISDDRGYTF. CDR3 coding DNA: TGTGCCATCAGCGACGACAGGGGCTACACCTTC. The chain combines TRBV10-3 with TRBJ1-2, with D perhaps TRBD1 (6 bases). V was cut by 6 bases and J by 8 bases, with 10 bases left in between. CDR3 size: 11 residues. Germline CDR1 ENHRY, CDR2 SYGVKD.

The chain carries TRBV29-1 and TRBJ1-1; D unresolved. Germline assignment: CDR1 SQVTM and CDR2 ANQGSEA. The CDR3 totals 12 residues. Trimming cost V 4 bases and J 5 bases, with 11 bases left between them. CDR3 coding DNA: TGCAGCGTTGTACCCAGGATGACTGAAGCTTTCTTT. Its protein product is CSVVPRMTEAFF.

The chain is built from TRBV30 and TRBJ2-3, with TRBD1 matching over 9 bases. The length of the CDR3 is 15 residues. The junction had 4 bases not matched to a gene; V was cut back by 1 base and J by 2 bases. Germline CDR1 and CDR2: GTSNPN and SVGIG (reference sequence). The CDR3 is CAWSATGGTTDTQYF. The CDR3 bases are TGTGCCTGGAGTGCGACAGGGGGGACCACAGATACGCAGTATTTT.

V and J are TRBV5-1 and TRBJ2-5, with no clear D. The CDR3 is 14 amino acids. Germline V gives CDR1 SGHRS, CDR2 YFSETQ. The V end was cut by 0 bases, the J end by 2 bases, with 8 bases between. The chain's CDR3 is CASSLESYQETQYF. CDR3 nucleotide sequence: TGCGCCAGCAGCTTGGAGTCCTATCAAGAGACCCAGTACTTC.

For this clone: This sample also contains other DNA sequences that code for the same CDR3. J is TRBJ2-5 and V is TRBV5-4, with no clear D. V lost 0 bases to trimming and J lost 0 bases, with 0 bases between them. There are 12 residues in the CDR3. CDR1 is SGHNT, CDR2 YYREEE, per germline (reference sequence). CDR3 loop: CASSLDQETQYF. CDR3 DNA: TGTGCCAGCAGCTTGGACCAAGAGACCCAGTACTTC.

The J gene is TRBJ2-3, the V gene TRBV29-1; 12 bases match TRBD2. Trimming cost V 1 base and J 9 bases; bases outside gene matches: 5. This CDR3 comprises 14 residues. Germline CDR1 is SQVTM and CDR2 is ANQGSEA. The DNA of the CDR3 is TGCAGCGTTGAAGCCCTAGCGGGGGGGCAGACGCAGTATTTT. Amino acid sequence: CSVEALAGGQTQYF.